One sample yielded the 10 T cell receptor beta chains listed below, sequenced in a study of neoadjuvant nivolumab and ipilimumab in lung cancer. Assay: immunoSEQ multiplex PCR; the TCRdb copy retains only in-frame clones and omits some. The sample has around 24,000 clones; about 81% are singletons. Sequences were derived from tumor tissue, sampled after neoadjuvant nivolumab, alone or with ipilimumab, at or shortly before surgery. All receptors come from an adult with non-small cell lung cancer.

This clone was observed once. The rearrangement joins TRBV2 to TRBJ1-2, with 10 bases fitting TRBD1. This CDR3 spans 13 amino acids. The germline CDR1 and CDR2 sequences are SNHLY and FYNNEI. V lost 6 bases to trimming and J lost 2 bases; unmatched junction nucleotides: 0. The CDR3 bases are TGTGCCAGCAGGGGACAGGGGAACTATGGCTACACCTTC. It specifies CASRGQGNYGYTF.

The chain uses TRBV7-9 and TRBJ1-2; tentative D call: TRBD1 (5 bases). Trimming removed 8 bases from V and 8 bases from J, with 15 bases in between. The germline V gene has CDR1 SEHNR and CDR2 FQNEAQ (reference sequence). This CDR3 spans 12 amino acids. Written as DNA, the CDR3 is TGTGCCAGCGGAAGTGGGGCTGGGGGCTACACCTTC. Its translation is CASGSGAGGYTF.

The chain carries TRBV18 and TRBJ2-5; possible D gene TRBD1, 6 bases. CDR3 length: 16 residues. Per the germline V gene, CDR1 is KGHSH and CDR2 is LQKENI. V lost 4 bases and J lost 2, with 17 bases in between. Here the CDR3 reads CASSRQAERPQETQYF. The CDR3 coding sequence is TGTGCCAGCTCACGACAGGCTGAGCGGCCACAAGAGACCCAGTACTTC.

The chain links TRBV6-5 to TRBJ1-2; D gene ambiguous. The CDR3 contains 11 residues. Germline V gene data show CDR1 as MNHEY and CDR2 as SVGAGI. The V gene lost 10 bases and the J gene lost 5 bases, with 11 bases spanning the gap. The CDR3 loop reads CAIEGPYGYTF. CDR3 nucleotide sequence: TGTGCCATCGAGGGCCCATATGGCTACACCTTC.

This clone was counted a single time. V usage is TRBV6-5 and J usage is TRBJ2-7, with D maybe TRBD1 (6 bases). The V gene's germline CDR1 is MNHEY and CDR2 SVGAGI. V lost 5 bases, J lost 6 bases, and 11 bases lay in between. There are 12 residues in the CDR3. CDR3 in amino acids: CASSPTGTEQYF. CDR3 sequence (DNA): TGTGCCAGCAGTCCCACAGGGACCGAGCAGTACTTC.

J is TRBJ1-3 and V is TRBV7-2; 7 nucleotides match TRBD1. Germline V gene sequence: CDR1 SGHTA, CDR2 FQGNSA. The V gene end was trimmed by 3 bases and the J gene end by 4 bases; junction bases not matched to a gene: 6. CDR3 length equals 15 residues. CDR3 in amino acids: CASSFLETGGNTIYF. The CDR3 DNA is TGTGCCAGCAGCTTCCTAGAGACAGGGGGAAACACCATATATTTT.

The chain recombines TRBV7-8 with TRBJ2-7; D remains ambiguous. CDR3 length: 12 amino acids. Trimming removed 5 bases at V and 5 bases at J, with 10 bases between. CDR1 is SGHVS and CDR2 is FQNEAQ in the germline V gene. This CDR3 is CASSPWQDEQYF. The CDR3 bases are TGTGCCAGCAGCCCATGGCAGGACGAGCAGTACTTC.

The V gene is TRBV6-5, the J gene TRBJ2-2; perhaps TRBD2 as D (5 bases). V gave up 6 bases and J gave up 4 bases, with 12 bases separating them. The CDR3 spans 14 residues. The germline V gene has CDR1 MNHEY and CDR2 SVGAGI. The CDR3 bases are TGTGCCAGCAGACCCCAACGGGGCACCGGGGAGCTGTTTTTT. Its protein is CASRPQRGTGELFF.

This chain joins TRBV30 and TRBJ2-1; TRBD2 aligns across 11 bases. The CDR3 has 15 residues. Germline V lookup: CDR1 GTSNPN, CDR2 SVGIG (reference sequence). J was trimmed by 4 bases and V by 2 bases; bases with no gene match: 4. In DNA, the CDR3 is TGTGCCTGGAGTCCCGGGACTAGCGGTTACAATGAGCAGTTCTTC. It codes for CAWSPGTSGYNEQFF.

J is TRBJ1-2 and V is TRBV18, with D hard to call. This CDR3 comprises 11 residues. Deletions cut 6 bases from V and 9 bases from J, with 11 bases between. CDR1 and CDR2 (germline): KGHSH, LQKENI. The CDR3 sequence is CASSPGESYTF. The CDR3 DNA sequence: TGTGCCAGCTCTCCGGGTGAGAGCTACACCTTC.